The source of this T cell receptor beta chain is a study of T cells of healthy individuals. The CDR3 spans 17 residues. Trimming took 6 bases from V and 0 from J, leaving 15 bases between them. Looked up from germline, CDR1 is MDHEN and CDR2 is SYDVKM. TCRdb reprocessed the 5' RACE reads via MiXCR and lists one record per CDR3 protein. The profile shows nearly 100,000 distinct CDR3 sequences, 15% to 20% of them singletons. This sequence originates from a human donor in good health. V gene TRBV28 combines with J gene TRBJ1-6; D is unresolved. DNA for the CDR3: TGTGCCAGCAGACACCTTACTCCTGGCTCCTATAATTCACCCCTCCACTTT. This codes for CASRHLTPGSYNSPLHF.